This T cell receptor beta chain was recorded in a study of post-analysis software for immune sequencing data. Study-wide results and caveats: Significantly lower normalized Chao1 diversity was seen in multiple sclerosis patients than in controls. TRBV5-6, TRBV5-1 and TRBV20-1 belonged to a set of a handful of TRBV segments that were more frequent in patients than controls.

Regarding this clonotype: Its antigen remains unidentified.

The TCR beta cDNA libraries carried unique molecular identifiers. Each CDR3 protein is one row after TCRdb ran MiXCR on the PCR reads. The sample comprises 700,000 to 900,000 distinct CDR3 sequences, just over 45% of which are singletons, and roughly 5% rests with the top ten. CDR1 and CDR2 (germline): SGHTA, FQGNSA. This CDR3 has 14 amino acids. Between the trimmed V and J ends, which lost 6 bases and 3 bases, there was a span of 14 bases. What was sequenced was blood. This TCR derives from a girl aged 5 to 17 with multiple sclerosis. The chain couples TRBV7-2 to TRBJ1-1, with D possibly TRBD1 on 6 matching bases. The CDR3 reads CASRLGSGDTEAFF. CDR3 coding DNA: TGTGCCAGCAGACTTGGGTCAGGGGACACTGAAGCTTTCTTT.